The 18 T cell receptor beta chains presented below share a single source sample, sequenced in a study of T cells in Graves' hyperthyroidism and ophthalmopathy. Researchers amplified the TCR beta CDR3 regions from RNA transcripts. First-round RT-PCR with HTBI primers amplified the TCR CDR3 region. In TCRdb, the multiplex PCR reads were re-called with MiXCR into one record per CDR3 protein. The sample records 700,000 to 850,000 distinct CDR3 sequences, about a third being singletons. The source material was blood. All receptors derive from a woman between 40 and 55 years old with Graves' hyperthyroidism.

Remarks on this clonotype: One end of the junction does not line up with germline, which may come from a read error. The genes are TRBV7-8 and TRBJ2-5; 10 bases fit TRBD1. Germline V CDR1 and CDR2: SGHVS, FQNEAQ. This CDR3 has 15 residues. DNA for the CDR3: TGTGCCAACAGCCTTGACAGGGGGCGCGCAGAGACCCAGTACTTC. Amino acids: CANSLDRGRAETQYF.

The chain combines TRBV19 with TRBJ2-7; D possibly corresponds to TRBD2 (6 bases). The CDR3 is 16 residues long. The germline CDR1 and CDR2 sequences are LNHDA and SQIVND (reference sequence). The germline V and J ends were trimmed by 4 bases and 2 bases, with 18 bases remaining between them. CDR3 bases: TGTGCCAGTAGTACCCGTGGAGCGGGCGACCCCTACGAGCAGTACTTC. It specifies CASSTRGAGDPYEQYF. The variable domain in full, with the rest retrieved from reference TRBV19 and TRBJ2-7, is DGGITQSPKYLFRKEGQNVTLSCEQNLNHDAMYWYRQDPGQGLRLIYYSQIVNDFQKGDIAEGYSVSREKKESFPLTVTSAQKNPTAFYLCASSTRGAGDPYEQYFGPGTRLTVT.

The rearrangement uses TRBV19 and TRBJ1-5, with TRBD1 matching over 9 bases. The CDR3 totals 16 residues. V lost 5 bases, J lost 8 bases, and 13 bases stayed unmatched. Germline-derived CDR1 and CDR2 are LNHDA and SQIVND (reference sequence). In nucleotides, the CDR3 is TGTGCCAGTAGTGCGTGGGGACAGGGTTTTTATGAGCCCCAGCATTTT. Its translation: CASSAWGQGFYEPQHF.

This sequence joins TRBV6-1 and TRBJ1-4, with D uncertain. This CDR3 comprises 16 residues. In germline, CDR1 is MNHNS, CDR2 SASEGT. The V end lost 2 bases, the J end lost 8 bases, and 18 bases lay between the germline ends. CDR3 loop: CASSETSGISGEKLFF. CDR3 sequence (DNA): TGTGCCAGCAGTGAAACCTCCGGGATCAGTGGGGAAAAACTGTTTTTT.

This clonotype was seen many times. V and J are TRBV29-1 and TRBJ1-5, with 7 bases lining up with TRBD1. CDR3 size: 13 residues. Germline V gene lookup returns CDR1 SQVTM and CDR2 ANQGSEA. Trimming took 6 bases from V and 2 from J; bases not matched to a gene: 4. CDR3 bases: TGCAGCGTCCTTGGACAGGGCAATCAGCCCCAGCATTTT. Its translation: CSVLGQGNQPQHF.

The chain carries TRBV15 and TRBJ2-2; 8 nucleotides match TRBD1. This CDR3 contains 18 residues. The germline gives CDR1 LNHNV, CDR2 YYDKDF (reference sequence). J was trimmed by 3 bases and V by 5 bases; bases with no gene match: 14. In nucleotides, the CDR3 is TGTGCCACCAGCCGTTACCGACAGGGGCGAGAGCACACCGGGGAGCTGTTTTTT. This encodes CATSRYRQGREHTGELFF. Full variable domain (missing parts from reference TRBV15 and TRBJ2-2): DAMVIQNPRYQVTQFGKPVTLSCSQTLNHNVMYWYQQKSSQAPKLLFHYYDKDFNNEADTPDNFQSRRPNTSFCFLDIRSPGLGDTAMYLCATSRYRQGREHTGELFFGEGSRLTVL.

The CDR3 region is CATVEHPTNEKLFF. DNA of the CDR3: TGTGCCACCGTGGAACACCCAACTAATGAAAAACTGTTTTTT. This chain connects TRBV6-2 or TRBV6-3 to TRBJ1-4; D gene unclear. The CDR3 covers 14 residues. Trimming cost V 10 bases and J 0 bases, with 12 bases left between them. Germline assignment: CDR1 MNHEY and CDR2 SVGEGT.

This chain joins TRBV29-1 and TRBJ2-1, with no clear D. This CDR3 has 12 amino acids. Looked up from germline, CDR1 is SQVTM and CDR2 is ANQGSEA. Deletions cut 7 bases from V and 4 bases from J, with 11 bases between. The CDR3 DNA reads TGCAGCGCGGAACCGAGGTACAATGAGCAGTTCTTC. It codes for CSAEPRYNEQFF.

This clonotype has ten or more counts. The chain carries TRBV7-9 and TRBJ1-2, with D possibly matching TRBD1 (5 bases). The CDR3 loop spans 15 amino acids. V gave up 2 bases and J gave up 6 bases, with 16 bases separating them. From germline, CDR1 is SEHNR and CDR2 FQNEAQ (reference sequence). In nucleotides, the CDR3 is TGTGCCAGCAGCTTATTCTCGACAGCGCACGATGGCTACACCTTC. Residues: CASSLFSTAHDGYTF.

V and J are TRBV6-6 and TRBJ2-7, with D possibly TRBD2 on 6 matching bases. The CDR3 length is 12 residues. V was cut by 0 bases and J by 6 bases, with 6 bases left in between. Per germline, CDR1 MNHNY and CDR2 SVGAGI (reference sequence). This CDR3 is CASSYSGGEQYF. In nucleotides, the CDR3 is TGTGCCAGCAGTTACTCCGGGGGCGAGCAGTACTTC.

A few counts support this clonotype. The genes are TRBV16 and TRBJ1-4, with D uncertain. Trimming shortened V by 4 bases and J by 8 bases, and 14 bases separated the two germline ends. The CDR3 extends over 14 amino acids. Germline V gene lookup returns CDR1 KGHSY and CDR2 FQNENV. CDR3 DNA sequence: TGTGCCAGCAGCCCCGGATGGTCGGACGAAAAACTGTTTTTT. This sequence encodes CASSPGWSDEKLFF.

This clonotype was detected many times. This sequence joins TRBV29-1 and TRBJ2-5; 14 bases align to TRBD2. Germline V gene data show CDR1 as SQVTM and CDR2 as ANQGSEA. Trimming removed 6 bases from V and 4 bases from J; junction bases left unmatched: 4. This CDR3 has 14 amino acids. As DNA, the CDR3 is TGCAGCGTGGGGACTAGCGGGGGCGGAGAGACCCAGTACTTC. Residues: CSVGTSGGGETQYF.

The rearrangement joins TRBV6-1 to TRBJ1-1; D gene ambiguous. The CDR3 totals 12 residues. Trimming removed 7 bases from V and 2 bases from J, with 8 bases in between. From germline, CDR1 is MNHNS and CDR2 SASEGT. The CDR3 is CASKWQNTEAFF. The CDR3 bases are TGTGCCAGCAAATGGCAAAACACTGAAGCTTTCTTT.

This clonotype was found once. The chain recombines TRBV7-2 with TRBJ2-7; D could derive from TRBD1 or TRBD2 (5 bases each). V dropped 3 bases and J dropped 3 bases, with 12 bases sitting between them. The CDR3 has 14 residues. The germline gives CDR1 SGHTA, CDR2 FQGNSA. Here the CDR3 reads CASSLFGTGYEQYF. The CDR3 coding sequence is TGTGCCAGCAGCTTGTTCGGGACCGGCTACGAGCAGTACTTC.

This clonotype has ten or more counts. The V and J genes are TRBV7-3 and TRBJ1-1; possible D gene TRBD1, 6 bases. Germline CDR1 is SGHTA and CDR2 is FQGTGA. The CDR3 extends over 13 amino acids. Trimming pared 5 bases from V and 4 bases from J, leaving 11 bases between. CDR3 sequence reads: CASSRQEGTEAFF. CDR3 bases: TGTGCCAGCAGCCGACAGGAGGGCACTGAAGCTTTCTTT.

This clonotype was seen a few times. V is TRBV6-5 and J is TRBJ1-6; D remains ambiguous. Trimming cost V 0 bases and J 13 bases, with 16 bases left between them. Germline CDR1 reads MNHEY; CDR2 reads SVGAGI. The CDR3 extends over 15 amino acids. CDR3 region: CASSYSAQNETPLHF. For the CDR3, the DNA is TGTGCCAGCAGTTACTCGGCCCAGAACGAAACTCCCCTCCACTTT.

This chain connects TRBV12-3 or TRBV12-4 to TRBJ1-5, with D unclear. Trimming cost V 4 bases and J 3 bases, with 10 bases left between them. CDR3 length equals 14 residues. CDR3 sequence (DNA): TGTGCCAGCAGTTCGGGTTTTCTCAATCAGCCCCAGCATTTT. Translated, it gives CASSSGFLNQPQHF.

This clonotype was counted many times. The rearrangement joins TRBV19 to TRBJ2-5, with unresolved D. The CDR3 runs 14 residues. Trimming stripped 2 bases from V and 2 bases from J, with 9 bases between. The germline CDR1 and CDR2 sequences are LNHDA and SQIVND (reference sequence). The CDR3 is CASSISTAQETQYF. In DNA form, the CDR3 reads TGTGCCAGTAGTATATCGACGGCTCAAGAGACCCAGTACTTC.